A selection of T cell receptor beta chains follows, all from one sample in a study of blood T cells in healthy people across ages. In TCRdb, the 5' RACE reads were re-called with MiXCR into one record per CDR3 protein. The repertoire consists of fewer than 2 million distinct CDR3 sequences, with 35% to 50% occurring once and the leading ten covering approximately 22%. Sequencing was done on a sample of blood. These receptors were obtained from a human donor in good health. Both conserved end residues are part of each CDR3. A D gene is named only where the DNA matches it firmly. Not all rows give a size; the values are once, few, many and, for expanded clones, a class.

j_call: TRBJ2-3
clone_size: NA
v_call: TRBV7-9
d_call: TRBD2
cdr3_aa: CASSVTSLAGFTDTQYF
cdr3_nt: TGTGCCAGCAGCGTAACCTCCCTAGCGGGCTTCACAGATACGCAGTATTTT

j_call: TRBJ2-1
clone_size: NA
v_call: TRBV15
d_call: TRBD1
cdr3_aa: CATSRDWDSQAAEQFF
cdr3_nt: TGTGCCACCAGCAGAGACTGGGACAGTCAGGCGGCTGAGCAGTTCTTC

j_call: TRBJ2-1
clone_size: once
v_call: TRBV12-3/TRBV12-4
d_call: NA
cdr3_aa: CASSFWGGPGNEQFF
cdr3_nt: TGTGCCAGCAGTTTTTGGGGGGGGCCGGGGAATGAGCAGTTCTTC

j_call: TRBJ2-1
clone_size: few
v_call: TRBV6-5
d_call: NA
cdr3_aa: CASSYRGEGDEQFF
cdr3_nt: TGTGCCAGCAGTTACAGGGGGGAGGGCGATGAGCAGTTCTTC

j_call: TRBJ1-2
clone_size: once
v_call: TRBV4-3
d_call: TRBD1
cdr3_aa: CTSSYGTGGRGYTF
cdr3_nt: TGCACCAGCAGCTATGGGACAGGGGGAAGGGGCTACACCTTC

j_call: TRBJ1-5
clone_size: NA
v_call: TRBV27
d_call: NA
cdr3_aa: CAVGLQVSLGNQPQHF
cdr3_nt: TGTGCCGTTGGATTACAGGTCTCCCTGGGGAATCAGCCCCAGCATTTT

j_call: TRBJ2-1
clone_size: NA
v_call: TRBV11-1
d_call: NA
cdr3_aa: CASSLIEGSNEQFF
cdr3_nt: TGTGCCAGCAGCTTAATTGAAGGTTCCAATGAGCAGTTCTTC

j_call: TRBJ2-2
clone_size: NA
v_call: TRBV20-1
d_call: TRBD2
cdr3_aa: CSVWTSGKTGELFF
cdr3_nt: TGCAGCGTTTGGACTAGCGGGAAAACCGGGGAGCTGTTTTTT

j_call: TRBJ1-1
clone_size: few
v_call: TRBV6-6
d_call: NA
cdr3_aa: CASSYSIPGTEAFF
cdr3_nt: TGTGCCAGCAGTTACTCGATTCCTGGCACTGAAGCTTTCTTT

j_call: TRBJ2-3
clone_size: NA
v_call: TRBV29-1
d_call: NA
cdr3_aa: CSVEGGGTSTDTQYF
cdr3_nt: TGCAGCGTTGAAGGAGGGGGAACTAGCACAGATACGCAGTATTTT

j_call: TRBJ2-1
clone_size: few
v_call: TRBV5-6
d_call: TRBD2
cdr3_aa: CASSFYPGGLVNEQFF
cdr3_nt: TGTGCCAGCAGCTTTTACCCGGGGGGGCTGGTAAATGAGCAGTTCTTC

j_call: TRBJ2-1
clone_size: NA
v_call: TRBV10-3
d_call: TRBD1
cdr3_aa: CAITSRDRTNEQFF
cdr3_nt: TGTGCCATCACATCCCGGGACAGAACCAATGAGCAGTTCTTC

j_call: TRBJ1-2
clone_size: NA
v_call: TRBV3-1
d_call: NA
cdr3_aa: CASSQETSGGTGGYTF
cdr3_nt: TGTGCCAGCAGCCAAGAGACTAGCGGAGGAACCGGTGGCTACACCTTC

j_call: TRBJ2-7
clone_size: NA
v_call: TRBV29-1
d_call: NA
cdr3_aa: CSVTMMDTTTYEQYF
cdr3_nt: TGCAGCGTTACCATGATGGATACTACTACCTACGAGCAGTACTTC

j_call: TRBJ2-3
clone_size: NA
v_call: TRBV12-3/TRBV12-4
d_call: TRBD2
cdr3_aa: CASSPGLAGGVTDTQYF
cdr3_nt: TGTGCCAGCAGCCCTGGACTAGCGGGGGGCGTAACAGATACGCAGTATTTT

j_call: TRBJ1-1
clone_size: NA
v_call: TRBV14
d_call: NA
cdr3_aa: CASSQDNTGTEAFF
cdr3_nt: TGTGCCAGCAGCCAAGATAATACGGGCACTGAAGCTTTCTTT

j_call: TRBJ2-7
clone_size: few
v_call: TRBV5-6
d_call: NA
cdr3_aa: CASSLEWDGYEQYF
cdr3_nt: TGTGCCAGCAGCTTGGAATGGGATGGCTACGAGCAGTACTTC

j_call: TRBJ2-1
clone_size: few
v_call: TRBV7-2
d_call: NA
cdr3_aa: CASSLALGVYNEQFF
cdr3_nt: TGTGCCAGCAGCCTAGCGCTTGGGGTTTACAATGAGCAGTTCTTC

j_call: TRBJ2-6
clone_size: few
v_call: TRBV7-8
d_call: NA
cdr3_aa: CASSGVVGPPGANVLTF
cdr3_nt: TGTGCCAGCAGCGGAGTGGTCGGCCCTCCTGGGGCCAACGTCCTGACTTTC

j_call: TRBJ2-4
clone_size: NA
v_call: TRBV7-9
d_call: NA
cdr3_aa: CASSSRGLVDKSIQYF
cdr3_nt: TGTGCCAGCAGTTCTCGAGGATTGGTTGACAAAAGCATTCAGTACTTC

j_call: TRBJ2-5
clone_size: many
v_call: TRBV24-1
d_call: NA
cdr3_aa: CATSDLLGDLETQYF
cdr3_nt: TGTGCCACCAGTGATTTGCTTGGGGATTTGGAGACCCAGTACTTC

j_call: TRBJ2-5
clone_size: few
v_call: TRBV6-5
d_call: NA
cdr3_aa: CASSHQTGQETQYF
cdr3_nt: TGTGCCAGCAGCCACCAGACAGGCCAAGAGACCCAGTACTTC

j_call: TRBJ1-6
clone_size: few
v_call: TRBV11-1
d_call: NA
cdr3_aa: CASSLEQGAPLHF
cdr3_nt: TGTGCCAGCAGCTTAGAACAGGGAGCACCCCTCCACTTT

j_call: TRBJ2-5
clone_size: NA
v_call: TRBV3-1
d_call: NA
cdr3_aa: CASSQGDGGSETQYF
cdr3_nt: TGTGCCAGCAGCCAAGGAGACGGCGGTTCAGAGACCCAGTACTTC

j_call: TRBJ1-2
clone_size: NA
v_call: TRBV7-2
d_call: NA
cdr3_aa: CASSPGGGQKGYTF
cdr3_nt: TGTGCCAGCAGCCCCGGGGGGGGACAAAAGGGCTACACCTTC

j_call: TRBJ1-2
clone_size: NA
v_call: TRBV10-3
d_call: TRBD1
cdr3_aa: CAIWTGSSLYGYTF
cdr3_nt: TGTGCCATTTGGACAGGGTCCTCTTTGTATGGCTACACCTTC